This T cell receptor beta chain was identified during a study of blood T cells in healthy people across ages (dated by TCRdb to about 2015). General notes on the study: In model experiments, roughly one uniquely barcoded TCR beta cDNA molecule per two T cells was captured by template switching. To avoid experimental bias, donors of different ages were randomly spread across the sequencing lanes. The study analyzed two additional independent replicas of 1 million unique cDNA reads from the same blood draw for two donors, one aged 18 to 29 and one aged 80 or older. The donors were split into four age groups: young (average about 16 years), middle-aged (roughly 39), aged (roughly 65) and long-lived (approximately 80). Using deep sequencing normalized with unique cDNA molecular identifiers, the study measured how TCR beta repertoire diversity changes with age.

About this clonotype: What this receptor recognizes is not known. No much larger clonotype is one base removed from it; base qualities were not supplied.

Results and caveats for the whole study, not just this receptor: A strong correlation was found between observed TCR beta diversity and the percentage of naive T cells measured by flow cytometry. Because the CMV infection status of the donors was unknown, age-related changes in expanded clonotypes may potentially have been confounded. Estimates of total diversity based on one million sequenced T cells were regarded as lower bounds and as underestimates. Compared with the aged group, the long-lived group had more naive CD4+ T cells, fewer expanded clones and increased TCR diversity, suggesting age selection. Conclusive comparison of naive and antigen-experienced compartments was prevented by the profiling of bulk unsorted PBMCs. As age increased, observed TCR beta diversity per million T cells dropped in a roughly linear way, and a significant reduction was already evident by age 40.

The protocol used for the library was 5' RACE. The sample was run on an Illumina HiSeq 2500. The second PCR ran for about 6 to 11 cycles and used a J-beta primer mix along with a sample-barcoded 5' primer. Each TCR beta cDNA molecule received a unique molecular identifier from a template-switch 5' adaptor carrying 12 random nucleotides. At least 2.5 million CDR3-containing paired-end reads were obtained from each sample. First-strand cDNA was synthesized from all RNA with the Mint cDNA synthesis kit, primed by a TRBC-specific oligonucleotide. After uracil-DNA glycosylase treatment, a first 18-cycle PCR used universal primers M1SS and BC2_uni_R on all cDNA. Per the authors' processing: For normalization, 1 million high-quality reads were randomly selected from each sample, with every read carrying a distinct molecular identifier. Reads with shared molecular identifiers were discarded instead of being binned into consensus sequences. MiTCR, with a Q25 quality threshold and the strictest error-elimination algorithm, was used for CDR3 identification, clonotype clustering and error correction. A nonparametric unseen species model with Euler transformation was used to estimate a lower bound on total TCR beta diversity. TCRdb applied fastp at Q25 and MiXCR to the public reads, then kept only in-frame beta chains. Every CDR3 protein is listed once, alongside the most common genes and DNA of its rows. For this entry, the V and J calls and clone size follow TCRdb and not the study's own pipeline. In this sample the table shows around 1.7 million distinct CDR3 sequences, over 25% of which occur a single time. The ten largest clones represent less than 9.5% of the sample.

The donors were roughly 40 Caucasian individuals from Russia, aged roughly 6 to 100 years, who were systemically healthy. Each donor gave 8 to 10 milliliters of peripheral blood, collected into EDTA-treated Vacutainer tubes. Ficoll-Paque density-gradient centrifugation was used to isolate PBMCs, with at least 6.5 million obtained per sample. Trizol reagent was used to extract total RNA from the PBMCs, yielding at least 6 micrograms per sample. For every donor, an aliquot of PBMCs went through flow cytometry to measure the percentages of naive CD45RAhigh/CD27high T cells. As encoded in the germline V gene, CDR1 is SQVTM while CDR2 is ANQGSEA. Trimming removed 3 bases from V and 6 bases from J, leaving 9 bases between the germline ends. The CDR3 goes from the cysteine to the phenylalanine over 12 residues. Only CDR3 DNA remains: 36 bases, in frame from the first base.

The sequence was collected from a woman under 40 in good health. Source material: blood. This sequence uses TRBV29-1 and TRBJ2-1, with no reliable assignment of the D segment. The nucleotide sequence is given as TGCAGCGTTGAGTTGGCGTTCAATGAGCAGTTCTTC. Its translation reads: CSVELAFNEQFF.